The 24 T cell receptor beta chains in this list originate from one sample, sequenced in a study of graft-versus-host responses after intestinal transplantation. Their cognate antigens are unknown. Assay: immunoSEQ multiplex PCR; the TCRdb copy retains only in-frame clones and omits some. Here the sample spans 90,000 to 130,000 clones, 90% to 95% being singletons. This specimen consisted of unstimulated CD4+ T cells sorted from spleen or lymph node cells, obtained before transplant. The source of these receptors is a human donor who was the organ donor for an intestinal transplant.

The rearrangement uses TRBV7-9 and TRBJ2-2; the D gene is possibly TRBD2 (5 bases). The V end lost 5 bases, the J end lost 6 bases, and 22 bases lay between the germline ends. The CDR3 length is 17 residues. CDR1 is SEHNR, CDR2 FQNEAQ, per germline (reference sequence). The CDR3 coding sequence is TGTGCCAGCAGCCCCCCGAAGGTAGCGTGGGTCCCCGGGGAGCTGTTTTTT. This translates into CASSPPKVAWVPGELFF.

V usage is TRBV11-2 and J usage is TRBJ2-3, with 8 bases fitting TRBD2. The germline gives CDR1 SGHAT, CDR2 FQNNGV. Trimming took 6 bases from V and 1 from J; bases not matched to a gene: 9. The CDR3 is made up of 16 amino acids. CDR3 bases: TGTGCCAGCAGTCAAGAAGACGGGAGGGGCACAGATACGCAGTATTTT. It is translated as CASSQEDGRGTDTQYF.

The gene calls are TRBV11-2 and TRBJ2-3; D remains ambiguous. Germline V gene lookup returns CDR1 SGHAT and CDR2 FQNNGV. This CDR3 has 12 residues. Trimming cost V 4 bases and J 3 bases, with 5 bases left between them. The CDR3 here is CASSYPTDTQYF. CDR3 nucleotides: TGTGCCAGCAGCTATCCTACAGATACGCAGTATTTT.

This chain joins TRBV14 and TRBJ1-2, with D uncertain. CDR3 size: 12 residues. CDR1 is SGHDN, CDR2 FVKESK, per germline. Trimming stripped 2 bases from V and 7 bases from J, with 8 bases between. CDR3 in DNA: TGTGCCAGCAGCCAATACGGGATTGGCTACACCTTC. This codes for CASSQYGIGYTF.

The rearrangement uses TRBV6-1 and TRBJ2-1; maybe TRBD2 (5 bases). This CDR3 is 14 amino acids long. Trimming removed 10 bases at V and 0 bases at J, with 13 bases between. Germline CDR1 and CDR2: MNHNS and SASEGT. This chain's CDR3 is CATKRGGSYNEQFF. The CDR3 DNA is TGTGCCACAAAGCGAGGAGGCTCCTACAATGAGCAGTTCTTC.

This clone is a singleton in its sample. The J gene is TRBJ1-1, the V gene TRBV27; D gene ambiguous. This CDR3 region has 16 residues. The V end was cut by 3 bases, the J end by 1 base, with 15 bases between. Germline V gives CDR1 MNHEY, CDR2 SMNVEV (reference sequence). CDR3 loop: CASSFPFNISNTEAFF. In nucleotides, the CDR3 is TGTGCCAGCAGTTTTCCTTTTAACATCTCGAACACTGAAGCTTTCTTT.

The CDR3, as DNA: TGTGCCAGTAGTGCCCGGGACGGTCATCTTTCTAACTATGGCTACACCTTC. It specifies CASSARDGHLSNYGYTF. The chain employs TRBV19 and TRBJ1-2; D may be TRBD1 (5 bases). The CDR3 totals 17 residues. Germline lookup yields CDR1 LNHDA and CDR2 SQIVND (reference sequence). Trimming shortened V by 5 bases and J by 0 bases, and 19 bases separated the two germline ends.

The chain joins TRBV5-1 to TRBJ2-3; either TRBD1 or TRBD2 may fit D (5 bases each). V lost 3 bases to trimming and J lost 9 bases, with 23 bases between them. This CDR3 spans 16 amino acids. Germline-derived CDR1 and CDR2 are SGHRS and YFSETQ. This CDR3 is CASSSEGTPSSTTQYF. CDR3 bases: TGCGCCAGCAGCTCCGAGGGGACCCCCTCATCAACCACGCAGTATTTT.

The table lists this clone with a count of one. V gene TRBV21-1 combines with J gene TRBJ1-5; TRBD1, the table's D call, was not compared with the DNA. TRBV21-1 is a known pseudogene. The CDR3 contains 13 residues. CDR3 sequence reads: CASSKQGSQPQHF. DNA for the CDR3: TGTGCCAGCAGTAAACAGGGAAGTCAGCCCCAGCATTTT.

This chain joins TRBV7-8 and TRBJ2-1; TRBD1 is a possible D gene (6 bases). The CDR3 loop spans 12 amino acids. V dropped 3 bases and J dropped 13 bases, with 13 bases sitting between them. Looked up from germline, CDR1 is SGHVS and CDR2 is FQNEAQ. CDR3 sequence (DNA): TGTGCCAGCAGCTTCCCTAGGACAGAACAGTTCTTC. Protein: CASSFPRTEQFF.

J is TRBJ2-7 and V is TRBV6-6; D is uncertain. The CDR3 runs to 14 residues. The V end was cut by 2 bases, the J end by 0 bases, with 8 bases between. Germline V gene data show CDR1 as MNHNY and CDR2 as SVGAGI (reference sequence). The DNA of the CDR3 is TGTGCCAGCAGTTACGAGGCCAGCTCCTACGAGCAGTACTTC. Translating it yields CASSYEASSYEQYF.

This rearrangement joins TRBV9 to TRBJ2-1; 13 positions match TRBD2. V lost 0 bases, J lost 7 bases, and 7 bases stayed unmatched. The CDR3 has 17 residues. Germline CDR1 is SGDLS and CDR2 is YYNGEE. The CDR3, as DNA: TGTGCCAGCAGCGTAGGTGTGGCGGGACTAGCGGGGAATGAGCAGTTCTTC. It translates to CASSVGVAGLAGNEQFF.

This clone appeared a single time. V gene TRBV5-1 combines with J gene TRBJ2-3, with 7 nucleotides matching TRBD2. The CDR3 is 14 residues long. Germline assignment: CDR1 SGHRS and CDR2 YFSETQ. Trimming took 4 bases from V and 5 from J; bases not matched to a gene: 7. The CDR3 protein is CASSRGLGQDTQYF. In nucleotides, the CDR3 is TGCGCCAGCAGCCGAGGACTAGGGCAAGATACGCAGTATTTT.

The chain couples TRBV5-1 to TRBJ2-3; 10 bases match TRBD2. This CDR3 region has 17 residues. The J segment lost 4 bases and the V segment lost 3 bases, leaving 11 bases of the junction unmatched. In germline, CDR1 is SGHRS, CDR2 YFSETQ. CDR3 DNA sequence: TGCGCCAGCAGCTGGCTTTTAACTAGCGGGAACGCAGATACGCAGTATTTT. This encodes CASSWLLTSGNADTQYF.

The J gene is TRBJ1-3, the V gene TRBV7-9; no clear D. There are 16 residues in the CDR3. Trimming pared 0 bases from V and 4 bases from J, leaving 13 bases between. CDR1 is SEHNR and CDR2 is FQNEAQ in the germline V gene (reference sequence). The CDR3 DNA reads as TGTGCCAGCAGCTTAGCGACGGATCCCAGGGGAAACACCATATATTTT. Encoded protein: CASSLATDPRGNTIYF. Supplemented by reference TRBV7-9 and TRBJ1-3, the full variable domain reads DTGVSQNPRHKITKRGQNVTFRCDPISEHNRLYWYRQTLGQGPEFLTYFQNEAQLEKSRLLSDRFSAERPKGSFSTLEIQRTEQGDSAMYLCASSLATDPRGNTIYFGEGSWLTVV.

The chain combines TRBV19 with TRBJ1-5, with D unclear. This CDR3 comprises 11 residues. V was trimmed by 9 bases and J by 5 bases, leaving 8 bases between them. Germline V gene lookup returns CDR1 LNHDA and CDR2 SQIVND (reference sequence). This CDR3 reads CASGTYQPQHF. The CDR3, as DNA: TGTGCCAGCGGAACCTATCAGCCCCAGCATTTT.

This clone was found once. The chain couples TRBV11-2 to TRBJ2-2; D gene uncertain. Trimming left V 3 bases short and J 5 bases short, with 7 bases between. Looked up from germline, CDR1 is SGHAT and CDR2 is FQNNGV. This CDR3 spans 13 amino acids. The CDR3 DNA reads TGTGCCAGCAGCTTGGAAGAGACCGGGGAGCTGTTTTTT. It encodes CASSLEETGELFF.

The table lists this clone with a count of one. The chain has TRBV12-5 and TRBJ2-1, with TRBD1 matching over 9 bases. Germline V gene lookup returns CDR1 LGHNT and CDR2 FRNRAP. V shed 6 bases and J 6 bases; nucleotides not matched to a gene: 6. CDR3 length equals 14 residues. The CDR3 bases are TGTGCTAGTGGGGAGGGACAGGGCCTCAATGAGCAGTTCTTC. Residues: CASGEGQGLNEQFF.

Note on this clone: Additional DNA sequences in this sample encode the identical CDR3. This sequence joins TRBV15 and TRBJ2-1, with D perhaps matching TRBD1 or TRBD2 (5 bases each). Trimming left V 4 bases short and J 10 bases short, with 23 bases between. This CDR3 has 16 residues. Germline CDR1 and CDR2: LNHNV and YYDKDF (reference sequence). The CDR3 coding sequence is TGTGCCACCAGCACTCGTTGGGGTAACGCTCGGGACGAGCAGTTCTTC. It encodes CATSTRWGNARDEQFF.

The CDR3 DNA sequence: TGTGCCAGCAGCTTAGATGCAATAGGAACTTACGAGCAGTACTTC. Residues: CASSLDAIGTYEQYF. The genes are TRBV11-2 and TRBJ2-7; no clear D gene. Germline values: CDR1 SGHAT, CDR2 FQNNGV. The CDR3 is 15 residues long. V shed 0 bases and J shed 4 bases, with 13 bases lying between them.

The chain carries TRBV15 and TRBJ1-2; D gene uncertain. The CDR3 has 13 amino acids. Between the trimmed V and J ends, which lost 3 bases and 9 bases, there was a span of 14 bases. In germline, CDR1 is LNHNV, CDR2 YYDKDF (reference sequence). The CDR3 nucleotides read TGTGCCACCAGCAGGGGCCGCGGATCTAGCTACACCTTC. As protein: CATSRGRGSSYTF. Based on the CDR3 plus reference TRBV15 and TRBJ1-2, the full variable domain is DAMVIQNPRYQVTQFGKPVTLSCSQTLNHNVMYWYQQKSSQAPKLLFHYYDKDFNNEADTPDNFQSRRPNTSFCFLDIRSPGLGDTAMYLCATSRGRGSSYTFGSGTRLTVV.

A single count supports this clone. The chain combines TRBV5-1 with TRBJ1-1, with 9 nucleotides matching TRBD1. With V trimmed by 1 base and J by 0 bases, 13 bases remained unmatched. Germline-derived CDR1 and CDR2 are SGHRS and YFSETQ. There are 19 residues in the CDR3. This chain's CDR3 is CASSLPLDRGTFMNTEAFF. In DNA form, the CDR3 reads TGCGCCAGCAGCTTGCCGCTAGACAGGGGGACCTTTATGAACACTGAAGCTTTCTTT.

J is TRBJ2-7 and V is TRBV19; 7 bases are a match to TRBD1. In germline, CDR1 is LNHDA, CDR2 SQIVND (reference sequence). The ends lost 6 bases at V and 3 bases at J; junction bases unmatched: 5. This CDR3 region has 13 residues. The CDR3 DNA reads as TGTGCCAGTAGAAGACAGGGTGACTACGAGCAGTACTTC. This encodes CASRRQGDYEQYF.

Points on this clone: In the same sample, other DNA sequences code for this CDR3. The chain carries TRBV18 and TRBJ2-2, with D possibly being TRBD1 (6 bases). V was shortened by 2 bases and J by 5 bases, with 6 bases between the two germline ends. This CDR3 has 13 amino acids. Germline V gives CDR1 KGHSH, CDR2 LQKENI. The CDR3 DNA reads as TGTGCCAGCTCACCAACAGGGACCGGGGAGCTGTTTTTT. It is translated as CASSPTGTGELFF.